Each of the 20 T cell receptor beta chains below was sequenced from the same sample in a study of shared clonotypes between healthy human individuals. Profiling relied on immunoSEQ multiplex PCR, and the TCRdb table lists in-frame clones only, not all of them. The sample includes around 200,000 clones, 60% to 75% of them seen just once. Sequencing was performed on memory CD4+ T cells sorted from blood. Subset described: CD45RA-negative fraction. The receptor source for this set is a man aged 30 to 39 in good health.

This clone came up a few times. CDR3 nucleotides: TGTGCCAGCAGCTTAGGGACAGGTAACACTGAAGCTTTCTTT. Translated, it gives CASSLGTGNTEAFF. This chain links TRBV7-6 with TRBJ1-1; TRBD1 matches at 7 bases. After removal of 1 base from V and 2 bases from J, the junction contained 1 base not matched to a gene. Germline V gene lookup returns CDR1 SGHVS and CDR2 FNYEAQ. This CDR3 has 14 amino acids.

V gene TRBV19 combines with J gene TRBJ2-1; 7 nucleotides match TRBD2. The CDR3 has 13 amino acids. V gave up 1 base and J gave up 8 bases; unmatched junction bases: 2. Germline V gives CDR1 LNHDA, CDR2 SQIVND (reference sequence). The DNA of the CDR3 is TGTGCCAGTAGTATAGCGACTAGCCATGAGCAGTTCTTC. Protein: CASSIATSHEQFF.

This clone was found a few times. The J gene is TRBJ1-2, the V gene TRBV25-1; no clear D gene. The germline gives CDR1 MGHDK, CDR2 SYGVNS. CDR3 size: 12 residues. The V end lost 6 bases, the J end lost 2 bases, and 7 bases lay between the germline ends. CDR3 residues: CASRDLNYGYTF. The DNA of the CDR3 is TGTGCCAGCAGGGACCTCAACTATGGCTACACCTTC.

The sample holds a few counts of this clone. DNA for the CDR3: TGTGCCAGCAGCCGGGACAGCGCCACGAATCAGCCCCAGCATTTT. It codes for CASSRDSATNQPQHF. The chain is built from TRBV28 and TRBJ1-5, with 7 positions matching TRBD1. Germline values: CDR1 MDHEN, CDR2 SYDVKM. With V trimmed by 6 bases and J by 4 bases, 9 bases remained unmatched. The CDR3 has 15 amino acids.

The CDR3 spells CASSWEPGPWNEQFF. In nucleotides, the CDR3 is TGCGCCAGCAGCTGGGAACCGGGACCATGGAATGAGCAGTTCTTC. This sequence joins TRBV5-1 and TRBJ2-1; D possibly uses TRBD1 or TRBD2 (5 bases each). Trimming left V 3 bases short and J 7 bases short, with 17 bases between. The V gene's germline CDR1 is SGHRS and CDR2 YFSETQ. The CDR3 contains 15 residues.

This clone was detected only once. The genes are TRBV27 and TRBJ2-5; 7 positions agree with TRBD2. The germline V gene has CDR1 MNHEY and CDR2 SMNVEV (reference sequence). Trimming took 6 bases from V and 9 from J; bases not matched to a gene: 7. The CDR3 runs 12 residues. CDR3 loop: CASSGTGGPQYF. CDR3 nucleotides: TGTGCCAGCAGCGGGACGGGAGGTCCCCAGTACTTC.

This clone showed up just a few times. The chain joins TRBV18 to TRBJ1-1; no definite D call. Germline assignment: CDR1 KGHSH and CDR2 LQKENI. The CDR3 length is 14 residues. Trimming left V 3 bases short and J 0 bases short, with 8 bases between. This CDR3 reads CASSPSSVNTEAFF. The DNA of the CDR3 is TGTGCCAGCTCACCGTCGTCGGTGAACACTGAAGCTTTCTTT.

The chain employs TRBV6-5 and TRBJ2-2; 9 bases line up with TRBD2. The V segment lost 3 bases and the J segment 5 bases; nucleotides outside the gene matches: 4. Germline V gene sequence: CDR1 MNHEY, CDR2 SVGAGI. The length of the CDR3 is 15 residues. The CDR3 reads CASSYSGSGTGELFF. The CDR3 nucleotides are TGTGCCAGCAGTTATAGCGGGAGTGGAACCGGGGAGCTGTTTTTT.

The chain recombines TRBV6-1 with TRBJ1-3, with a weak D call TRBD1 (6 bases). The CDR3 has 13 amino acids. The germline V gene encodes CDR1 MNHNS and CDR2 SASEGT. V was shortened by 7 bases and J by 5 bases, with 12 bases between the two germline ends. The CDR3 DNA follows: TGTGCCAGCATGGGGACATCAAGAAACACCATATATTTT. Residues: CASMGTSRNTIYF.

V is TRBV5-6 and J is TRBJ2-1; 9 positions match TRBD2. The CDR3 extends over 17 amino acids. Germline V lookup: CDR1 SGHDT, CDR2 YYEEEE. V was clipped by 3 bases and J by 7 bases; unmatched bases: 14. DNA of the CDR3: TGTGCCAGCAGCTCGCGGGGACTAGCATTTAACGTAAATGAGCAGTTCTTC. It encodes CASSSRGLAFNVNEQFF.

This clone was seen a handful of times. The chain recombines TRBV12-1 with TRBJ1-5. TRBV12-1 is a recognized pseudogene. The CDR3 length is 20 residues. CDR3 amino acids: CASPPRPEDRRSCRNQPQHF. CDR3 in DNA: TGTGCCAGCCCCCCCCGGCCCGAGGACCGTAGATCATGTCGCAATCAGCCCCAGCATTTT.

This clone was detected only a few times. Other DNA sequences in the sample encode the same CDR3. This chain's CDR3 is CASSPPNTEAFF. The CDR3 DNA reads TGTGCCAGCTCACCACCGAACACTGAAGCTTTCTTT. The chain carries TRBV18 and TRBJ1-1; no firm D call. The germline V gene has CDR1 KGHSH and CDR2 LQKENI. The germline V and J ends were trimmed by 0 bases and 1 base, with 0 bases remaining between them. This CDR3 contains 12 residues.

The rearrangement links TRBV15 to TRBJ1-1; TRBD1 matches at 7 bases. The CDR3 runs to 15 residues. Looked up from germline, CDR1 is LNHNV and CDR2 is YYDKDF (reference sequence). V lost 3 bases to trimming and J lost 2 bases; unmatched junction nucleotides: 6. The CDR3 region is CATSRGGTANTEAFF. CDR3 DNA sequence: TGTGCCACCAGCAGGGGCGGGACAGCTAACACTGAAGCTTTCTTT.

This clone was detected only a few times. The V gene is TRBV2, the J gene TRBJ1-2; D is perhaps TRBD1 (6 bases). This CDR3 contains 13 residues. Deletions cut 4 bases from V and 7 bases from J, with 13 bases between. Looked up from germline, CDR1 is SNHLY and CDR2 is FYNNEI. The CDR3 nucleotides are TGTGCCAGCAGTGTACAGGGAGCGGCTGGCTACACCTTC. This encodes CASSVQGAAGYTF.

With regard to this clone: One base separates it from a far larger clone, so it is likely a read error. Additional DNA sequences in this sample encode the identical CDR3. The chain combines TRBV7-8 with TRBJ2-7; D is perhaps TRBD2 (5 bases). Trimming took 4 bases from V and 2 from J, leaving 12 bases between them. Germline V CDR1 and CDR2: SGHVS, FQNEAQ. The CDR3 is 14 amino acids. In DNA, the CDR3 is TGTGCCAGCAGCTCCGCGGGTGTAACCTACGAGCAGTACTTC. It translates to CASSSAGVTYEQYF.

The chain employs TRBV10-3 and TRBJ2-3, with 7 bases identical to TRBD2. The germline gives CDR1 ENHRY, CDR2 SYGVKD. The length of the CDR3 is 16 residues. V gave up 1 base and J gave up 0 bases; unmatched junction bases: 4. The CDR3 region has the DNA TGTGCCATCAGTGAGTTTTCTAGCGGTAGCACAGATACGCAGTATTTT. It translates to CAISEFSSGSTDTQYF.

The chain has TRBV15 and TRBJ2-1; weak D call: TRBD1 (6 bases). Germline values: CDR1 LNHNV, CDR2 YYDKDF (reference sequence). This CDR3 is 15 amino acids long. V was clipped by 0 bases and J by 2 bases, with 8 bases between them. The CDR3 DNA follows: TGTGCCACCAGCAGAGACAGGGGCACCTACAATGAGCAGTTCTTC. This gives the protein CATSRDRGTYNEQFF.

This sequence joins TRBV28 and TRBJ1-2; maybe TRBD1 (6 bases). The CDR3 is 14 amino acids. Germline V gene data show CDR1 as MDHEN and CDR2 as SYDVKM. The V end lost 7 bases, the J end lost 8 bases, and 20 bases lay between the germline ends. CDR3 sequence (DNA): TGTGCCAGCATCCCTGGAGGGGGTATAGGCGGCTACACCTTC. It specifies CASIPGGGIGGYTF.

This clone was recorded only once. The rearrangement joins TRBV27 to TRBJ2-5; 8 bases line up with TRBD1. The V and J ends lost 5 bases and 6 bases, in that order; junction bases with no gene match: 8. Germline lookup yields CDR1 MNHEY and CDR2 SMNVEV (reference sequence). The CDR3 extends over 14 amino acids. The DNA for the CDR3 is TGTGCCAGCAGTCCTCGTCGACAGGGGCAGACCCAGTACTTC. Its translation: CASSPRRQGQTQYF.

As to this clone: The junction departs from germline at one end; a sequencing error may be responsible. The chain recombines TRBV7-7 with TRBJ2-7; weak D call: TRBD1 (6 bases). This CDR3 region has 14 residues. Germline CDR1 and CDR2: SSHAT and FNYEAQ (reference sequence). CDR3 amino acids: CASSLAGTSDEQYF. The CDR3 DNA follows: TGTGCTAGCAGCTTAGCCGGGACATCGGACGAGCAGTACTTC.